A selection of T cell receptor beta chains follows, all from one sample in a study of T cells in Graves' hyperthyroidism and ophthalmopathy. TCRdb passed the multiplex PCR reads through MiXCR, listing each CDR3 protein once. Of over 350,000 distinct CDR3 sequences listed, more than 12% were seen once; the top ten hold approximately 29%. Sequenced input: blood. The receptors shown here come from a man in his fifties with Graves' ophthalmopathy. Both conserved end residues are part of each CDR3. A D gene is named only where the DNA matches it firmly. A row's size may be missing; if present it is once, few, many or a size class.

TRBV5-1	TRBD2	TRBJ2-1	.	TGCGCCAGCAGCTTGGGGGTAGCGGGAGGACTATACCCACCCTCCTACAATGAGCGGTTCTTC	CASSLGVAGGLYPPSYNERFF
TRBV2	TRBD1	TRBJ2-7	many	TGTGCCACCAAGCCGGGACAGTACTCCTACGAGCAGTACTTC	CATKPGQYSYEQYF
TRBV4-1	.	TRBJ2-6	.	TGCGCCAGCAGCCAAGGTAGCGGACGATCTGGGGCCAACGTCCTGACTTTC	CASSQGSGRSGANVLTF
TRBV24-1	TRBD1	TRBJ2-5	few	TGTGCCACCAGTGACACCCCGGGCAGGGGGCTACTCGGAGAGACCCAGTACTTC	CATSDTPGRGLLGETQYF
TRBV3-1	TRBD2	TRBJ2-3	few	TGTGCCAGCAGCCAAGATTACACTAGCGGGAGAGACACAGATACGCAGTATTTT	CASSQDYTSGRDTDTQYF
TRBV6-5	.	TRBJ1-1	.	TGTGCCAGCAGTTACTTGGGAAAGGCTTTCTTT	CASSYLGKAFF
TRBV20-1	.	TRBJ1-5	many	TGCAGTGCTAGTATATGGGCCAATCAGCCCCAGCATTTT	CSASIWANQPQHF
TRBV4-1	TRBD1	TRBJ1-1	few	TGCGCCAGCAGCCGAAGGCGGACAGGGGGCTCCCTGAACACTGAAGCTTTCTTT	CASSRRRTGGSLNTEAFF
TRBV28	.	TRBJ1-5	many	TGTGCCAGCAGTTTATCGACGCCTGGAATGGGGAGGCCCCAGCATTTT	CASSLSTPGMGRPQHF
TRBV25-1	.	TRBJ1-2	.	TGTGCCAGCAGTGAATATGTCGGGGGCGCCGTCTCTGGCTACACCTTC	CASSEYVGGAVSGYTF
TRBV25-1	.	TRBJ1-2	few	TGTGCCAGCAGGGCAGACACAGCTTACGGCTACACCTTC	CASRADTAYGYTF
TRBV20-1	.	TRBJ1-5	many	TGCAGTGCTAGAGATGGGGGGTGGGGCAATCAGCCCCAGCATTTT	CSARDGGWGNQPQHF
TRBV3-1	.	TRBJ2-5	many	TGTGCCAGCAGCCAAGACGCTACCGGTTGGGGGGCCGGGGAGACCCAGTACTTC	CASSQDATGWGAGETQYF
TRBV6-1	.	TRBJ1-1	.	TGTGCCAGCAGTGACGGACAGGAAGCTTTCTTT	CASSDGQEAFF
TRBV30	.	TRBJ1-1	many	TGTGCCTGGAATAGGGGAGTGGTCTCTGAAGCTTTCTTT	CAWNRGVVSEAFF
TRBV15	.	TRBJ1-5	many	TGTGCCACCAGCAGAGTTGGGGAAAGCAATCAGCCCCAGCATTTT	CATSRVGESNQPQHF
TRBV7-3	TRBD2	TRBJ2-1	.	TGTGCCAGCAGCAAGACTAGCTCCGAGTCTTGGGATGAGCAGTTCTTC	CASSKTSSESWDEQFF
TRBV19	.	TRBJ1-2	few	TGTGCCAGTAGTACGACCCCCCGGACAGTTAACTATGGCTACACCTTC	CASSTTPRTVNYGYTF
TRBV7-2	.	TRBJ2-5	many	TGTGCCAGCAGCTTAGTCGGGCAGACCCAGTACTTC	CASSLVGQTQYF
TRBV5-1	.	TRBJ2-5	many	TGTGCCAGCAGCTTAGAAGGTGGAGAGACCCAGTACTTC	CASSLEGGETQYF